The rows below give T cell receptor beta chains drawn from one sample of a study of blood T cell repertoires in COVID-19. Sequencing used immunoSEQ multiplex PCR; TCRdb keeps in-frame clones, though not all of them. The sample includes 98,000 or so clones, around four fifths of them seen just once. Sequenced input: peripheral blood. Receptors originate from a man in his 60s with acute or convalescent COVID-19. CDR3s include the opening cysteine and the closing phenylalanine or tryptophan. D genes are given only for firm matches.

v_call | d_call | cdr3_aa
TRBV7-9 | TRBD2 | CASSKTSGRDTQYF
TRBV5-1 | TRBD1 | CASSFSGGVGETQYF
TRBV4-1 | NA | CASSQGQVVSGELFF
TRBV11-2 | TRBD1 | CASSPGTGSYGYTF
TRBV28 | NA | CASSLIFDEQYF
TRBV6-1 | NA | CASSEVRSLNEQYF
TRBV7-3 | NA | CASSLNSAASTDTQYF
TRBV28 | NA | CASSSGRLNTEAFF
TRBV7-3 | TRBD2 | CASSLAGGMNTGELFF
TRBV15 | TRBD1 | CATSAQGDYGYTF
TRBV5-8 | NA | CASSLVRSGYTF
TRBV5-4 | NA | CASSLESGRDSPLHF